The TCR beta chain under discussion was sequenced for a study of CD8 T cells in ankylosing spondylitis. The study, taken as a whole, reports: Disease-associated clones were CD8+ and fairly uncommon in peripheral blood. Eight highly homologous variants made up a TCR beta motif, and this motif appeared characteristic of ankylosing spondylitis blood. The study looked at matched synovial fluid samples from ankylosing spondylitis patients. Disease-linked clones were reported to be significantly enriched there.

The CDR3 totals 12 residues. Germline V lookup: CDR1 GTSNPN, CDR2 SVGIG (reference sequence). With 1 base removed from V and 6 bases from J, the gap between germline ends came to 8 bases. Of note for this clonotype: Its antigen is not identified.

Construction of TCR beta libraries was performed using quantitative 5'-RACE with molecular barcodes. TCRdb re-derived calls from the 5' RACE reads in MiXCR, one entry per CDR3 protein. This table has about 350,000 distinct CDR3 sequences, roughly 20% appearing once. The source of this sequence is a male donor with ankylosing spondylitis or in good health (not recorded which). Material for sequencing was blood, either unsorted or a sorted T cell fraction (not recorded which). The chain combines TRBV30 with TRBJ2-3; D gene unclear. CDR3 bases: TGTGCCTGGAGTGCAAACTCGGATACGCAGTATTTT. Amino acid sequence: CAWSANSDTQYF.